This entry is about one TCR beta chain. Both CD4+ and CD8+ T cells were negatively isolated, and TEMRA cells underwent FACS enrichment. The record originates from a study of CD8 T cells in Susac syndrome. RNA, at about 0.5 to 1 ug, was reverse transcribed with random hexamers. The TCR beta CDR3 was amplified by immunoSEQ multiplex PCR across 54 Vbeta, 13 Jbeta. TCRdb re-called the immunoSEQ multiplex PCR reads through MiXCR, storing one row per CDR3 protein. The data show roughly 120,000 distinct CDR3 sequences, 85% to 95% seen once. Sequencing was done on a sample of CD4+ T cells from PBMCs. The clonotype was recovered from a human donor with multiple sclerosis.

CDR3: CAWSVLWNSEQYF. Written as DNA, the CDR3 is TGTGCCTGGAGTGTACTGTGGAATTCCGAGCAGTACTTC. This rearrangement joins TRBV30 to TRBJ2-7; no firm D call. The CDR3 has 13 residues. Looked up from germline, CDR1 is GTSNPN and CDR2 is SVGIG (reference sequence). The germline V and J ends were trimmed by 0 bases and 6 bases, with 12 bases remaining between them. Complete variable domain (other parts from reference TRBV30 and TRBJ2-7): SQTIHQWPATLVQPVGSPLSLECTVEGTSNPNLYWYRQAAGRGLQLLFYSVGIGQISSEVPQNLSASRPQDRQFILSSKKLLLSDSGFYLCAWSVLWNSEQYFGPGTRLTVT.